Shown below are 17 T cell receptor beta chains from a single sample sequenced in a study of blood T cell repertoires in COVID-19. Profiling relied on immunoSEQ multiplex PCR, and the TCRdb table lists in-frame clones only, not all of them. Here the sample spans about 190,000 clones, roughly 80% being singletons. Sequenced material: peripheral blood. Receptors originate from a man aged 45-60 years who had recovered from COVID-19.

The chain is built from TRBV19 and TRBJ2-3; D is perhaps TRBD1 (5 bases). V lost 5 bases, J lost 6 bases, and 9 bases lay in between. Germline V CDR1 and CDR2: LNHDA, SQIVND (reference sequence). CDR3 length: 12 amino acids. CDR3 protein: CASSGAWDTQYF. The CDR3 coding sequence is TGTGCCAGTAGTGGGGCATGGGATACGCAGTATTTT.

The chain carries TRBV5-4 and TRBJ2-7, with 7 bases identical to TRBD1. The CDR3 runs to 15 residues. Trimming cost V 0 bases and J 4 bases; bases outside gene matches: 7. From germline, CDR1 is SGHNT and CDR2 YYREEE (reference sequence). This CDR3 is CASSLGQGIFYEQYF. The CDR3 nucleotides read TGTGCCAGCAGCTTGGGACAGGGTATTTTTTACGAGCAGTACTTC.

This clone showed up just a few times. The chain has TRBV7-8 and TRBJ1-1; 7 bases are shared with TRBD1. Germline CDR1 reads SGHVS; CDR2 reads FQNEAQ. Trimming at V came to 5 bases and at J to 8 bases, leaving 2 bases not matched to a gene. This CDR3 is built from 11 residues. The CDR3 coding sequence is TGTGCCAGCAGCCTACAGGGGGAAGCTTTCTTT. It specifies CASSLQGEAFF.

This clone came up once. The chain has TRBV13 and TRBJ2-4; D remains ambiguous. The CDR3 loop spans 14 amino acids. Trimming took 4 bases from V and 1 from J, leaving 8 bases between them. Germline V gene sequence: CDR1 PRHDT, CDR2 FYEKMQ (reference sequence). The CDR3 DNA is TGTGCCAGCAGCTCCATCCGGGCCAAAAACATTCAGTACTTC. It codes for CASSSIRAKNIQYF. Complete variable domain (other parts from reference TRBV13 and TRBJ2-4): AAGVIQSPRHLIKEKRETATLKCYPIPRHDTVYWYQQGPGQDPQFLISFYEKMQSDKGSIPDRFSAQQFSDYHSELNMSSLELGDSALYFCASSSIRAKNIQYFGAGTRLSVL.

The rearrangement joins TRBV18 to TRBJ2-7; possibly TRBD1 for D (6 bases). This CDR3 comprises 14 residues. Trimming left V 3 bases short and J 3 bases short, with 12 bases between. The germline gives CDR1 KGHSH, CDR2 LQKENI. CDR3 DNA sequence: TGTGCCAGCTCACCCGTCAGGGGAGACTACGAGCAGTACTTC. Translated: CASSPVRGDYEQYF.

This clone occurred a few times. The rearrangement joins TRBV7-9 to TRBJ2-7, with TRBD1 matching over 7 bases. The CDR3 runs to 13 residues. Trimming cost V 5 bases and J 4 bases; bases outside gene matches: 5. From germline, CDR1 is SEHNR and CDR2 FQNEAQ (reference sequence). CDR3 sequence reads: CASSPGQYYEQYF. CDR3 coding DNA: TGTGCCAGCAGCCCGGGACAGTATTACGAGCAGTACTTC.

J is TRBJ2-3 and V is TRBV5-1; TRBD2 agrees at 12 bases. The germline CDR1 and CDR2 sequences are SGHRS and YFSETQ. This CDR3 is 16 amino acids long. V gave up 7 bases and J gave up 1 base; unmatched junction bases: 7. The CDR3 nucleotides read TGCGCCAGCGCACCTAGCGGGAGGGTAGGCACAGATACGCAGTATTTT. This gives the protein CASAPSGRVGTDTQYF.

This rearrangement joins TRBV11-1 to TRBJ1-5; no firm D call. The V end was cut by 3 bases, the J end by 0 bases, with 3 bases between. The V gene's germline CDR1 is SGHAT and CDR2 FQDESV (reference sequence). The CDR3 loop spans 13 amino acids. The CDR3 loop reads CASSFSSNQPQHF. DNA for the CDR3: TGTGCCAGCAGCTTCAGTAGCAATCAGCCCCAGCATTTT.

The V call is TRBV5-1, the J call TRBJ2-1; D might be TRBD2 (5 bases). Germline values: CDR1 SGHRS, CDR2 YFSETQ. The CDR3 has 13 amino acids. V was pared by 0 bases and J by 8 bases, with 9 bases between. The chain's CDR3 is CASSLARGDEQFF. The CDR3 region has the DNA TGCGCCAGCAGCTTGGCCCGGGGAGATGAGCAGTTCTTC. Full variable domain (remainder filled in from reference TRBV5-1 and TRBJ2-1): KAGVTQTPRYLIKTRGQQVTLSCSPISGHRSVSWYQQTPGQGLQFLFEYFSETQRNKGNFPGRFSGRQFSNSRSEMNVSTLELGDSALYLCASSLARGDEQFFGPGTRLTVL.

The gene calls are TRBV24-1 and TRBJ2-1; TRBD1 might be the D (5 bases). The V gene lost 5 bases and the J gene lost 8 bases, with 15 bases spanning the gap. Germline CDR1 KGHDR, CDR2 SFDVKD. The CDR3 consists of 14 residues. In DNA form, the CDR3 reads TGTGCCACCAGTGTAGGGGTCAGCAGGGATGAGCAGTTCTTC. Its protein is CATSVGVSRDEQFF.

The chain has TRBV24-1 and TRBJ2-5; no clear D gene. V was trimmed by 3 bases and J by 1 base, leaving 8 bases between them. CDR3 length: 14 residues. Germline lookup yields CDR1 KGHDR and CDR2 SFDVKD. The chain's CDR3 is CATSDTSRQETQYF. Written as DNA, the CDR3 is TGTGCCACCAGTGATACGTCGCGCCAAGAGACCCAGTACTTC.

Only a few counts were recorded for this clone. V and J are TRBV7-9 and TRBJ1-4, with no clear D. Per germline, CDR1 SEHNR and CDR2 FQNEAQ (reference sequence). The CDR3 covers 12 residues. Trimming removed 5 bases from V and 10 bases from J, with 11 bases in between. This CDR3 reads CASSPRSVKLFF. Written as DNA, the CDR3 is TGTGCCAGCAGCCCTAGGTCCGTAAAACTGTTTTTT.

The chain is built from TRBV24-1 and TRBJ2-2; tentative D call: TRBD1 (6 bases). CDR1 is KGHDR and CDR2 is SFDVKD in the germline V gene. This CDR3 is built from 17 residues. Trimming shortened V by 3 bases and J by 7 bases, and 20 bases separated the two germline ends. CDR3 amino acids: CATSDLAHTGNGGELFF. CDR3 nucleotide sequence: TGTGCCACCAGTGATCTGGCCCATACAGGGAACGGCGGGGAGCTGTTTTTT.

This clone counts as medium-sized (0.01 to 0.1%). This chain uses TRBV7-9 with TRBJ2-2; 8 nucleotides align to TRBD1. CDR3 length: 17 amino acids. CDR1 and CDR2 from the germline V gene are SEHNR and FQNEAQ (reference sequence). V lost 5 bases to trimming and J lost 3 bases; unmatched junction nucleotides: 11. The CDR3 loop reads CASSRPPDRAHTGELFF. CDR3 nucleotides: TGTGCCAGCAGCCGTCCCCCGGACAGGGCGCACACCGGGGAGCTGTTTTTT.

The chain uses TRBV7-9 and TRBJ2-7; D is ambiguous. The V gene's germline CDR1 is SEHNR and CDR2 FQNEAQ (reference sequence). V lost 6 bases to trimming and J lost 2 bases, with 8 bases between them. The CDR3 has 12 residues. This chain's CDR3 is CASSGPTYEQYF. The CDR3 DNA reads TGTGCCAGCAGTGGGCCTACCTACGAGCAGTACTTC.

The chain is built from TRBV2 and TRBJ2-7; TRBD2 might be the D (6 bases). Trimming took 4 bases from V and 6 from J, leaving 16 bases between them. CDR1 and CDR2 from the germline V gene are SNHLY and FYNNEI. The CDR3 is 14 amino acids. The chain's CDR3 is CASSAAGSLGEQYF. The CDR3 region has the DNA TGTGCCAGCAGTGCAGCCGGGAGTCTCGGCGAGCAGTACTTC.

The chain is built from TRBV10-3 and TRBJ2-5; D possibly corresponds to TRBD2 (5 bases). Germline CDR1 and CDR2: ENHRY and SYGVKD. Trimming took off 7 bases at V and 5 bases at J, with 14 bases between the two ends. This CDR3 has 13 residues. The CDR3 loop reads CAIKTVLEETQYF. Here the CDR3 DNA reads TGTGCCATCAAAACGGTACTAGAGGAGACCCAGTACTTC.